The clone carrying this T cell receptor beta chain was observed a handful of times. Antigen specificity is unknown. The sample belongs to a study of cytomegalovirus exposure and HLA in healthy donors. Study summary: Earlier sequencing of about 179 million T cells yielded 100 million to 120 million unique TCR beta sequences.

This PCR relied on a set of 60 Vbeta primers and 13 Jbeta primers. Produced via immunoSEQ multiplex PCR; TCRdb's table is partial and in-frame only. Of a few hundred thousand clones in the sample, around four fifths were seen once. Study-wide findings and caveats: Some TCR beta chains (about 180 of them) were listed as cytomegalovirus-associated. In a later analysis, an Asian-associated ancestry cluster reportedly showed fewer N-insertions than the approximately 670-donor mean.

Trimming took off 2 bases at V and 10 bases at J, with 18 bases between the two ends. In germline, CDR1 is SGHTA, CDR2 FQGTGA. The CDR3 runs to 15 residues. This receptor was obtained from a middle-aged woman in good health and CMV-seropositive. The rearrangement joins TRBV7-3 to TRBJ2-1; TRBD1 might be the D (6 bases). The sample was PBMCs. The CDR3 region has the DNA TGTGCCAGCAGCTTAGCACTAGGGGGAGTTAAGGAGCAGTTCTTC. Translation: CASSLALGGVKEQFF. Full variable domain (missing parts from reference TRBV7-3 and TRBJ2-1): GAGVSQTPSNKVTEKGKYVELRCDPISGHTALYWYRQSLGQGPEFLIYFQGTGAADDSGLPNDRFFAVRPEGSVSTLKIQRTERGDSAVYLCASSLALGGVKEQFFGPGTRLTVL.